These 23 T cell receptor beta chains originate from one sample sequenced in a study of OX40 agonist ivuxolimab in advanced cancers. The method was immunoSEQ multiplex PCR; TCRdb's version includes in-frame clones alone and lacks a portion of them. This table has around 56,000 clones, roughly 90% appearing once. The sequencing used CD4+ or CD8+ T cells sorted from blood, collected in a trial of the OX40 agonist ivuxolimab. These receptors all come from an adult with an advanced solid tumor such as melanoma, head and neck, liver or kidney cancer.

The chain recombines TRBV4-1 with TRBJ2-3; D perhaps matches TRBD1 (6 bases). Germline V lookup: CDR1 MGHRA, CDR2 YSYEKL. The V end was cut by 4 bases, the J end by 2 bases, with 16 bases between. There are 16 residues in the CDR3. CDR3 bases: TGCGCCAGCAGCCTTCCAGGGGTAGCACCCACAGATACGCAGTATTTT. It encodes CASSLPGVAPTDTQYF.

This chain uses TRBV5-1 with TRBJ1-1, with D possibly TRBD1 on 5 matching bases. Germline V gene sequence: CDR1 SGHRS, CDR2 YFSETQ. The CDR3 runs 13 residues. With 1 base removed from V and 4 bases from J, the gap between germline ends came to 8 bases. The CDR3 DNA follows: TGCGCCAGCAGCTTGCAGGGTAGCACTGAAGCTTTCTTT. This codes for CASSLQGSTEAFF. Full variable domain (outside the CDR3, taken from reference TRBV5-1 and TRBJ1-1): KAGVTQTPRYLIKTRGQQVTLSCSPISGHRSVSWYQQTPGQGLQFLFEYFSETQRNKGNFPGRFSGRQFSNSRSEMNVSTLELGDSALYLCASSLQGSTEAFFGQGTRLTVV.

The V gene is TRBV6-4, the J gene TRBJ2-2; D is unresolved. Germline lookup yields CDR1 MRHNA and CDR2 SNTAGT. The CDR3 covers 13 residues. Trimming shortened V by 0 bases and J by 8 bases, and 7 bases separated the two germline ends. The CDR3 reads CASSDSIAGELFF. CDR3 in DNA: TGTGCCAGCAGTGACTCGATTGCGGGGGAGCTGTTTTTT.

The chain has TRBV7-2 and TRBJ1-5, with D perhaps matching TRBD1 (5 bases). Deletions cut 4 bases from V and 3 bases from J, with 10 bases between. This CDR3 spans 14 amino acids. The germline V gene has CDR1 SGHTA and CDR2 FQGNSA. This CDR3 is CASSSTGFNQPQHF. The DNA for the CDR3 is TGTGCCAGCAGCTCCACAGGCTTCAATCAGCCCCAGCATTTT.

The chain joins TRBV2 to TRBJ1-3, with a weak D call TRBD1 (5 bases). This CDR3 spans 14 amino acids. V was cut by 6 bases and J by 4 bases, with 13 bases left in between. Germline V gives CDR1 SNHLY, CDR2 FYNNEI. The CDR3 sequence is CASRGQGEGNTIYF. The DNA of the CDR3 is TGTGCCAGCAGGGGCCAGGGCGAGGGAAACACCATATATTTT.

The chain employs TRBV5-6 and TRBJ2-1, with TRBD2 matching over 7 bases. After removal of 4 bases from V and 8 bases from J, the junction contained 6 bases not matched to a gene. CDR1 is SGHDT, CDR2 YYEEEE, per germline. This CDR3 contains 13 residues. CDR3 region: CASSGGSGDEQFF. The CDR3 DNA is TGTGCCAGCAGCGGCGGGAGCGGCGATGAGCAGTTCTTC.

This clone was seen more than once but under ten times. This chain joins TRBV4-3 and TRBJ1-2; 7 bases are shared with TRBD1. This CDR3 has 13 amino acids. CDR1 LGHNA and CDR2 YSLEER come from the germline V gene. The junction had 6 bases not matched to a gene; V was cut back by 3 bases and J by 8 bases. CDR3 loop: CASSQGGTEGYTF. DNA for the CDR3: TGCGCCAGCAGCCAGGGGGGGACAGAAGGCTACACCTTC.

CDR3 protein: CASSLNPSTGELFF. The CDR3 region has the DNA TGTGCCAGCAGCTTAAACCCTAGCACCGGGGAGCTGTTTTTT. The chain combines TRBV7-3 with TRBJ2-2; D is uncertain. The CDR3 has 14 residues. V lost 1 base and J 4 bases, leaving 7 bases between the germline ends. The germline gives CDR1 SGHTA, CDR2 FQGTGA.

V usage is TRBV5-6 and J usage is TRBJ2-1; 9 bases fit TRBD2. The CDR3 runs 14 residues. V shed 0 bases, J shed 8 bases, and the junction held 3 bases outside the gene matches. Germline CDR1 reads SGHDT; CDR2 reads YYEEEE. DNA for the CDR3: TGTGCCAGCAGCTTGGGTAGCGGGAGACATGAGCAGTTCTTC. As protein: CASSLGSGRHEQFF.

The chain recombines TRBV19 with TRBJ2-7; 8 nucleotides line up with TRBD2. This CDR3 is 15 amino acids long. With V trimmed by 5 bases and J by 4 bases, 10 bases remained unmatched. Germline CDR1 is LNHDA and CDR2 is SQIVND (reference sequence). The CDR3 bases are TGTGCCAGTAGTTGGGGAGCGGGAGCTGGATACGAGCAGTACTTC. This translates into CASSWGAGAGYEQYF.

The chain recombines TRBV18 with TRBJ2-1; 7 bases are a match to TRBD1. This CDR3 contains 16 residues. The V segment lost 3 bases and the J segment 6 bases; nucleotides outside the gene matches: 11. Germline CDR1 is KGHSH and CDR2 is LQKENI. Here the CDR3 DNA reads TGTGCCAGCTCACCTGGGACAGTCTACACCTCCAATGAGCAGTTCTTC. Amino acid sequence: CASSPGTVYTSNEQFF.

The V and J genes are TRBV5-1 and TRBJ1-1, with 10 bases lining up with TRBD1. The CDR3 is made up of 16 amino acids. From germline, CDR1 is SGHRS and CDR2 YFSETQ. V was clipped by 2 bases and J by 7 bases; unmatched bases: 11. CDR3 residues: CASSFLGGQGSGEAFF. In DNA form, the CDR3 reads TGCGCCAGCAGCTTCCTTGGGGGACAGGGGTCTGGTGAAGCTTTCTTT.

The chain couples TRBV7-6 to TRBJ1-5, with D possibly matching TRBD1 (5 bases). CDR3 size: 17 residues. In germline, CDR1 is SGHVS, CDR2 FNYEAQ. The germline V and J ends were trimmed by 1 base and 4 bases, with 17 bases remaining between them. The CDR3 nucleotides read TGTGCCAGCAGCTTAGGGACCAGGGTCACGGGTAATCAGCCCCAGCATTTT. Residues: CASSLGTRVTGNQPQHF.

V and J are TRBV7-9 and TRBJ1-3; 7 positions agree with TRBD1. V dropped 5 bases and J dropped 0; count of bases not matched to a gene: 4. Germline V gene lookup returns CDR1 SEHNR and CDR2 FQNEAQ (reference sequence). This CDR3 is built from 15 residues. In nucleotides, the CDR3 is TGTGCCAGCAGCGGAGGGGGCGGCTCTGGAAACACCATATATTTT. Translated: CASSGGGGSGNTIYF.

The CDR3 loop reads CASSVEGLAGVDRMETQYF. The CDR3 DNA is TGTGCCAGCAGCGTAGAGGGACTAGCGGGAGTGGACCGGATGGAGACCCAGTACTTC. J is TRBJ2-5 and V is TRBV9, with 14 nucleotides matching TRBD2. The J segment lost 5 bases and the V segment lost 0 bases, leaving 12 bases of the junction unmatched. The CDR3 length is 19 residues. Germline CDR1 SGDLS, CDR2 YYNGEE.

V gene TRBV11-3 combines with J gene TRBJ2-2, with D possibly matching TRBD2 (6 bases). Germline loops: CDR1 SGHNT, CDR2 YENEEA. This CDR3 is built from 16 residues. The ends were cut back, 5 bases at V and 2 bases at J, with 15 bases in the middle. CDR3 DNA sequence: TGTGCCAGCAGCCTCCTGGGAGGTTTTAACACCGGGGAGCTGTTTTTT. This gives the protein CASSLLGGFNTGELFF.

V and J are TRBV9 and TRBJ2-3; D is unclear. The V end lost 4 bases, the J end lost 0 bases, and 18 bases lay between the germline ends. The CDR3 has 17 residues. Germline V gene data show CDR1 as SGDLS and CDR2 as YYNGEE. The DNA of the CDR3 is TGTGCCAGCAGCCTACCTCCTTCGGGCCCGAGCACAGATACGCAGTATTTT. Protein sequence: CASSLPPSGPSTDTQYF.

This rearrangement joins TRBV5-4 to TRBJ1-1, with D possibly matching TRBD1 (5 bases). V lost 5 bases and J 9 bases, leaving 11 bases between the germline ends. The CDR3 has 11 residues. In germline, CDR1 is SGHNT, CDR2 YYREEE (reference sequence). In DNA form, the CDR3 reads TGTGCCAGCAGTTCTCAGGGAAAAGCTTTCTTT. It codes for CASSSQGKAFF.

V and J are TRBV6-1 and TRBJ2-7, with 12 bases that match TRBD1. The CDR3 extends over 15 amino acids. V shed 7 bases, J shed 3 bases, and the junction held 7 bases outside the gene matches. Germline V gene data show CDR1 as MNHNS and CDR2 as SASEGT. CDR3 sequence reads: CASNPRDRGHYEQYF. The CDR3 region has the DNA TGTGCCAGCAACCCCCGGGACAGGGGGCACTACGAGCAGTACTTC.

This rearrangement joins TRBV28 to TRBJ1-1; D ambiguous. Trimming cost V 4 bases and J 1 base, with 7 bases left between them. This CDR3 has 13 amino acids. CDR1 is MDHEN and CDR2 is SYDVKM in the germline V gene. The CDR3: CASSYTENTEAFF. The CDR3 DNA follows: TGTGCCAGCAGTTATACAGAGAACACTGAAGCTTTCTTT.

This clone has only a few counts. The V gene is TRBV9, the J gene TRBJ1-2; D may be TRBD1 (5 bases). The CDR3 extends over 12 amino acids. Germline V CDR1 and CDR2: SGDLS, YYNGEE. Trimming cost V 4 bases and J 4 bases, with 8 bases left between them. The CDR3 region is CASSRDLYGYTF. In DNA form, the CDR3 reads TGTGCCAGCAGCCGGGACCTCTATGGCTACACCTTC.

J is TRBJ2-2 and V is TRBV15; TRBD2 matches 7 bases. Trimming at V came to 3 bases and at J to 8 bases, leaving 6 bases not matched to a gene. The CDR3 runs 14 residues. Germline CDR1 is LNHNV and CDR2 is YYDKDF (reference sequence). The DNA of the CDR3 is TGTGCCACCAGCAGCCCCGGGAGGATGGGGGAGCTGTTTTTT. Its translation is CATSSPGRMGELFF.

V gene TRBV9 combines with J gene TRBJ2-2, with 10 bases matching TRBD2. Germline CDR1 is SGDLS and CDR2 is YYNGEE. CDR3 length: 14 amino acids. The trim removed 3 bases at V and 5 bases at J, leaving 1 base unmatched. CDR3 in amino acids: CASSDSGGTGELFF. CDR3 bases: TGTGCCAGCAGCGATAGCGGGGGGACCGGGGAGCTGTTTTTT.